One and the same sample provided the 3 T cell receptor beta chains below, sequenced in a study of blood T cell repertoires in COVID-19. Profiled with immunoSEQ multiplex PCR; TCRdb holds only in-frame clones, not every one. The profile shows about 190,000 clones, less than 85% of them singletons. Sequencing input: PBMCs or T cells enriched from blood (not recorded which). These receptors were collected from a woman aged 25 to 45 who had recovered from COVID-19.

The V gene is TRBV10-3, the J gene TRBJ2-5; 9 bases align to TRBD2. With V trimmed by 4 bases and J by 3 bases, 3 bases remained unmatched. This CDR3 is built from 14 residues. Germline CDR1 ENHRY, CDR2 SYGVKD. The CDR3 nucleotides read TGTGCCATCAGTGGGTCTAGCGGGGAAGAGACCCAGTACTTC. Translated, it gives CAISGSSGEETQYF.

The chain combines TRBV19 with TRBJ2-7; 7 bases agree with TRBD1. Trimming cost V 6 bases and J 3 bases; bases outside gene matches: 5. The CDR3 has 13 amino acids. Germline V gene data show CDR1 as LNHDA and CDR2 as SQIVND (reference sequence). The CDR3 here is CASSRGQIYEQYF. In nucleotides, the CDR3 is TGTGCCAGTAGCAGGGGACAGATCTACGAGCAGTACTTC.

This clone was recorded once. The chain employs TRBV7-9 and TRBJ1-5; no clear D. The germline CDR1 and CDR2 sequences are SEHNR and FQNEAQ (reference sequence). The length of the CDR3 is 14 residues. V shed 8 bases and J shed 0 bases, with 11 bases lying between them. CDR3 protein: CASGQLNSNQPQHF. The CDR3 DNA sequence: TGTGCCAGCGGGCAGCTTAATAGCAATCAGCCCCAGCATTTT. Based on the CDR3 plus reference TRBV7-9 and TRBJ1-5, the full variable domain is DTGVSQNPRHKITKRGQNVTFRCDPISEHNRLYWYRQTLGQGPEFLTYFQNEAQLEKSRLLSDRFSAERPKGSFSTLEIQRTEQGDSAMYLCASGQLNSNQPQHFGDGTRLSIL.